The 17 T cell receptor beta chains below were found in one sample sequenced in a study of early T cells in non-severe SARS-CoV-2 infection. In TCRdb, the 5' RACE reads were re-called with MiXCR into one record per CDR3 protein. The table includes about 64,000 distinct CDR3 sequences, under 15% detected once. Sequenced sample: whole blood. These receptor sequences come from an adult who was a healthcare worker with PCR-confirmed SARS-CoV-2 infection or an uninfected control (not recorded which).

The sample holds many counts of this clonotype. The CDR3 sequence: CASSPDRLNEKLFF. Written as DNA, the CDR3 is TGTGCCAGCTCACCCGACAGGCTTAATGAAAAACTGTTTTTT. The rearrangement joins TRBV18 to TRBJ1-4, with D possibly TRBD1 on 6 matching bases. V was trimmed by 3 bases and J by 4 bases, leaving 9 bases between them. Germline V gene sequence: CDR1 KGHSH, CDR2 LQKENI. The CDR3 length is 14 residues.

This clonotype was seen repeatedly, ten times or more. The chain is built from TRBV7-6 and TRBJ1-5, with no clear D. The ends were cut back, 0 bases at V and 2 bases at J, with 5 bases in the middle. CDR3 length equals 14 residues. In germline, CDR1 is SGHVS, CDR2 FNYEAQ. The CDR3 spells CASSLAGGNQPQHF. In nucleotides, the CDR3 is TGTGCCAGCAGCTTAGCTGGGGGCAATCAGCCCCAGCATTTT.

This clonotype appeared a few times. The chain couples TRBV27 to TRBJ1-2; D is perhaps TRBD1 (5 bases). Trimming stripped 6 bases from V and 0 bases from J, with 8 bases between. This CDR3 region has 13 residues. Germline CDR1 reads MNHEY; CDR2 reads SMNVEV (reference sequence). The CDR3 here is CASRKTANYGYTF. As DNA, the CDR3 is TGTGCCAGCAGAAAGACAGCTAACTATGGCTACACCTTC.

This clonotype was counted only a few times. The chain joins TRBV7-6 to TRBJ1-6; 8 nucleotides align to TRBD1. V trimming: 5 bases; J trimming: 9 bases; junction bases outside the gene matches: 9. Looked up from germline, CDR1 is SGHVS and CDR2 is FNYEAQ. The CDR3 is made up of 15 amino acids. The CDR3 DNA is TGTGCCAGCAGCCCAGTGACAGGGGATATTTCACCCCTCCACTTT. Translating gives CASSPVTGDISPLHF.

This clonotype was detected a few times. The chain joins TRBV7-6 to TRBJ2-7; maybe TRBD1 (5 bases). The germline V gene encodes CDR1 SGHVS and CDR2 FNYEAQ. Trimming took off 5 bases at V and 2 bases at J, with 13 bases between the two ends. This CDR3 has 14 residues. CDR3 amino acids: CASSATEGPYEQYF. The CDR3 DNA sequence: TGTGCCAGCAGCGCGACAGAAGGACCCTACGAGCAGTACTTC.

The V gene is TRBV2, the J gene TRBJ2-5; D is unclear. Looked up from germline, CDR1 is SNHLY and CDR2 is FYNNEI. V lost 8 bases to trimming and J lost 4 bases, with 14 bases between them. The CDR3 sequence is 13 residues long. The CDR3 loop is CASVSWAAETQYF. In nucleotides, the CDR3 is TGTGCCAGCGTGTCCTGGGCAGCAGAGACCCAGTACTTC.

The chain carries TRBV4-2 and TRBJ1-5; TRBD1 agrees at 9 bases. Germline V gene sequence: CDR1 LGHNA, CDR2 YNFKEQ. V lost 0 bases, J lost 3 bases, and 3 bases stayed unmatched. The length of the CDR3 is 16 residues. CDR3 residues: CASSQETGGINQPQHF. The CDR3 region has the DNA TGTGCCAGCAGCCAAGAGACAGGGGGTATCAATCAGCCCCAGCATTTT.

This clonotype was recorded many times. V usage is TRBV28 and J usage is TRBJ1-2; 7 bases fit TRBD1. The CDR3 loop spans 11 amino acids. Germline CDR1 reads MDHEN; CDR2 reads SYDVKM. Losses at the gene ends were 10 bases for V and 8 bases for J; bases not matched to a gene: 7. In nucleotides, the CDR3 is TGTGCCACCGGAACAGGGGTAGGCTACACCTTC. Protein: CATGTGVGYTF.

This clonotype was counted a few times. The chain uses TRBV19 and TRBJ1-2, with D perhaps matching TRBD1 (5 bases). The germline V and J ends were trimmed by 4 bases and 0 bases, with 12 bases remaining between them. This CDR3 is 15 amino acids long. Per the germline V gene, CDR1 is LNHDA and CDR2 is SQIVND (reference sequence). As DNA, the CDR3 is TGTGCCAGTAGTACCGGGACGGGACCTAACTATGGCTACACCTTC. Residues: CASSTGTGPNYGYTF.

This clonotype was seen repeatedly, ten times or more. This rearrangement joins TRBV7-9 to TRBJ2-3, with a weak D call TRBD2 (5 bases). From germline, CDR1 is SEHNR and CDR2 FQNEAQ (reference sequence). Trimming left V 4 bases short and J 2 bases short, with 7 bases between. The CDR3 consists of 13 residues. This CDR3 reads CASSSGFTDTQYF. CDR3 coding DNA: TGTGCCAGCAGCTCGGGGTTCACAGATACGCAGTATTTT.

This clonotype has more than one count but fewer than ten. The CDR3 is CASSEDNLMNTEAFF. The CDR3 DNA follows: TGCGCCAGCAGTGAGGACAACTTAATGAACACTGAAGCTTTCTTT. This rearrangement joins TRBV10-1 to TRBJ1-1; D is uncertain. CDR3 size: 15 residues. The V and J ends lost 2 bases and 0 bases respectively, with 10 bases between them. CDR1 is WNHNN, CDR2 SYGVQD, per germline (reference sequence).

This clonotype appeared once. V usage is TRBV18 and J usage is TRBJ2-2; D might be TRBD1 or TRBD2, each matching 5 bases. Germline CDR1 and CDR2: KGHSH and LQKENI. The length of the CDR3 is 15 residues. V lost 4 bases and J 5 bases, leaving 14 bases between the germline ends. The CDR3 sequence: CASSLGTDGTGELFF. In DNA, the CDR3 is TGTGCCAGCTCACTCGGGACGGACGGGACCGGGGAGCTGTTTTTT.

This clonotype appeared a few times. This sequence joins TRBV13 and TRBJ2-2, with 13 bases lining up with TRBD2. V dropped 4 bases and J dropped 4; count of bases not matched to a gene: 6. Looked up from germline, CDR1 is PRHDT and CDR2 is FYEKMQ (reference sequence). The length of the CDR3 is 17 residues. CDR3 protein: CASSSLRTSGGTGELFF. The CDR3 DNA reads as TGTGCCAGCAGCTCTCTTCGGACTAGCGGGGGCACCGGGGAGCTGTTTTTT.

There are many counts of this clonotype. The chain uses TRBV7-9 and TRBJ1-2; 9 bases agree with TRBD1. This CDR3 comprises 16 residues. With 6 bases clipped from V and 4 bases from J, the junction kept 12 bases outside the gene matches. CDR1 is SEHNR, CDR2 FQNEAQ, per germline (reference sequence). CDR3 sequence (DNA): TGTGCCAGCAGATCCGATCACAGGGGGCTCGTCTATGGCTACACCTTC. Amino acid sequence: CASRSDHRGLVYGYTF.

Many counts were recorded for this clonotype. The genes are TRBV12-3 or TRBV12-4 and TRBJ2-3, with D uncertain. Trimming took off 6 bases at V and 0 bases at J, with 7 bases between the two ends. The CDR3 is made up of 13 amino acids. The DNA for the CDR3 is TGTGCCAGCAGATTATACAGCACAGATACGCAGTATTTT. Protein product: CASRLYSTDTQYF.

This clonotype was detected ten times or more. The V gene is TRBV19, the J gene TRBJ1-3; TRBD1 might be the D (5 bases). This CDR3 is built from 15 residues. Germline V lookup: CDR1 LNHDA, CDR2 SQIVND (reference sequence). V was cut by 9 bases and J by 0 bases, with 15 bases left in between. The CDR3, as DNA: TGTGCCAGCCAAGGGGATCCAGTCTCTGGAAACACCATATATTTT. This gives the protein CASQGDPVSGNTIYF.

This clonotype was detected many times. The chain recombines TRBV7-9 with TRBJ2-3; no firm D call. From germline, CDR1 is SEHNR and CDR2 FQNEAQ (reference sequence). The CDR3 totals 12 residues. The ends were cut back, 6 bases at V and 8 bases at J, with 12 bases in the middle. In DNA form, the CDR3 reads TGTGCCAGCAGACCTTTAAATTTTACGCAGTATTTT. Its protein product is CASRPLNFTQYF.